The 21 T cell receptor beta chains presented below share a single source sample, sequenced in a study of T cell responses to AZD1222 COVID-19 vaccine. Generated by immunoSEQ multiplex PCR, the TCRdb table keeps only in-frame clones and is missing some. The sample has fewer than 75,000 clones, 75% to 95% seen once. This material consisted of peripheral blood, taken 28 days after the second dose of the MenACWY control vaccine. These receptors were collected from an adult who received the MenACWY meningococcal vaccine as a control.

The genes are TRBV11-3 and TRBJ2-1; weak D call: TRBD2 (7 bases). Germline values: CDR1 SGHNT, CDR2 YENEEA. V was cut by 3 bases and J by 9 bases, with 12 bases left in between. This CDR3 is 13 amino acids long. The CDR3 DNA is TGTGCCAGCAGCTTGGGAGGGGGGCTTGAGCAGTTCTTC. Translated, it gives CASSLGGGLEQFF.

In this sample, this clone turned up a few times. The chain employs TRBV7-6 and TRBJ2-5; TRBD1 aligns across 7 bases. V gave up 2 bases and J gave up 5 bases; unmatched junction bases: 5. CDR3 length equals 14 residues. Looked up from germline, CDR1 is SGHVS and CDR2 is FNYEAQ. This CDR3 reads CASSLTTGAETQYF. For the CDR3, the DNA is TGTGCCAGCAGCTTAACCACAGGGGCGGAGACCCAGTACTTC. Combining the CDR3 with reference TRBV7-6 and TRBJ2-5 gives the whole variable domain GAGVSQSPRYKVTKRGQDVALRCDPISGHVSLYWYRQALGQGPEFLTYFNYEAQQDKSGLPNDRFSAERPEGSISTLTIQRTEQRDSAMYRCASSLTTGAETQYFGPGTRLLVL.

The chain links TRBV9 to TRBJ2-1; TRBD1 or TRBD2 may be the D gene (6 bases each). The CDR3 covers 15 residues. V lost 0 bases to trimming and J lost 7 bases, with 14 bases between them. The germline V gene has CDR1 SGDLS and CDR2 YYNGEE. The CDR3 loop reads CASSVAKLGGNEQFF. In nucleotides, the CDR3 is TGTGCCAGCAGCGTAGCTAAACTAGGGGGGAATGAGCAGTTCTTC.

In DNA form, the CDR3 reads TGTGCCAGTAGTATAGCTGGAGGTTATGAAAAACTGTTTTTT. As protein: CASSIAGGYEKLFF. The chain links TRBV19 to TRBJ1-4; no reliable D call. Germline CDR1 and CDR2: LNHDA and SQIVND (reference sequence). V shed 1 base and J shed 6 bases, with 9 bases lying between them. The CDR3 spans 14 residues.

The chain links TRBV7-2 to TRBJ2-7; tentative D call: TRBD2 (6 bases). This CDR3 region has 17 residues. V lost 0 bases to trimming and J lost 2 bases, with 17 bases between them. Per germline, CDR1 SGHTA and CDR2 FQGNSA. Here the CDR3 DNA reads TGTGCCAGCAGCTTAGCGCGAGGTACACTAGCAGCCTACGAGCAGTACTTC. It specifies CASSLARGTLAAYEQYF.

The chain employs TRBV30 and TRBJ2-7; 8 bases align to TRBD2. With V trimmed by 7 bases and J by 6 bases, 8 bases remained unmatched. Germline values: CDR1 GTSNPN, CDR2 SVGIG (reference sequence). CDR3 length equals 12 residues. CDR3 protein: CASILAGGEQYF. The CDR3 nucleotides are TGTGCCTCTATACTGGCGGGGGGCGAGCAGTACTTC.

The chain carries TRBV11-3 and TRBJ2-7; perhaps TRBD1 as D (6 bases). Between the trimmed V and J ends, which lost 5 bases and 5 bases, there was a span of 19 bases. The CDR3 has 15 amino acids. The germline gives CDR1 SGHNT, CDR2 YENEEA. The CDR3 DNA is TGTGCCAGCAGCCCCGCCAGCGGCCAGGGGCACGAGCAGTACTTC. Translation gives CASSPASGQGHEQYF.

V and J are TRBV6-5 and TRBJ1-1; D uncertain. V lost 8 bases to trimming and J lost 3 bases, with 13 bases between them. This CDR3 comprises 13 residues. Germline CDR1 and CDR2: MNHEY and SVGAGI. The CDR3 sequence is CASAHGEDTEAFF. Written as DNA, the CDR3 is TGTGCCAGCGCTCATGGGGAAGACACTGAAGCTTTCTTT.

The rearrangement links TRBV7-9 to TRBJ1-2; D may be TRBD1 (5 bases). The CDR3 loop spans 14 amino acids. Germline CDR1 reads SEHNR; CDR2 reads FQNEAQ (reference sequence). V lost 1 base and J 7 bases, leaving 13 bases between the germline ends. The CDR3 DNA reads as TGTGCCAGCAGCTTAGAGGCAGGGAGAGGTGGCTACACCTTC. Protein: CASSLEAGRGGYTF.

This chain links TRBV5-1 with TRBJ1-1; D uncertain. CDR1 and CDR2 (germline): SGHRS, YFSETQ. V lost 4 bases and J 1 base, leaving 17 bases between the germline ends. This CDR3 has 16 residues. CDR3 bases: TGCGCCAGCAGCGTCAGGTCCCTTACGGAGAACACTGAAGCTTTCTTT. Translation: CASSVRSLTENTEAFF. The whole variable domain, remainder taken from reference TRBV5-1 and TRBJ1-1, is KAGVTQTPRYLIKTRGQQVTLSCSPISGHRSVSWYQQTPGQGLQFLFEYFSETQRNKGNFPGRFSGRQFSNSRSEMNVSTLELGDSALYLCASSVRSLTENTEAFFGQGTRLTVV.

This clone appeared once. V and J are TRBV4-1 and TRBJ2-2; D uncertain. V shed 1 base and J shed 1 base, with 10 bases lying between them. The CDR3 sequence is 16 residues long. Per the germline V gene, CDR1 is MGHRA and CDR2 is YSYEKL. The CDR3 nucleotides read TGCGCCAGCAGCCAAGGGACGGCCCTGAACACCGGGGAGCTGTTTTTT. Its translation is CASSQGTALNTGELFF.

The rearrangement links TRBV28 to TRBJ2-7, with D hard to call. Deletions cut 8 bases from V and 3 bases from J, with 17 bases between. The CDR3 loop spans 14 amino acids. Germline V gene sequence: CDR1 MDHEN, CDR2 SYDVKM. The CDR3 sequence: CASGPRVAIYEQYF. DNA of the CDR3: TGTGCCAGCGGCCCACGGGTGGCGATCTACGAGCAGTACTTC.

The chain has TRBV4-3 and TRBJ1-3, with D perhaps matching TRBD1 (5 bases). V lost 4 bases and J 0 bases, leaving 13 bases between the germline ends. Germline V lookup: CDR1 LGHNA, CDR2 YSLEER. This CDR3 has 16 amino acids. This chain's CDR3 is CASSPGTPVSGNTIYF. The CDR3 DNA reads TGCGCCAGCAGCCCCGGGACCCCGGTCTCTGGAAACACCATATATTTT.

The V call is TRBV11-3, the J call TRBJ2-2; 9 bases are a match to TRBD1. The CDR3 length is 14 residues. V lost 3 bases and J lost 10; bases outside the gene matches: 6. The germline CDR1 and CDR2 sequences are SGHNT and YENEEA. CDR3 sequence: CASSLGQGSEELFF. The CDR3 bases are TGTGCCAGCAGCTTGGGACAGGGCTCAGAGGAGCTGTTTTTT.

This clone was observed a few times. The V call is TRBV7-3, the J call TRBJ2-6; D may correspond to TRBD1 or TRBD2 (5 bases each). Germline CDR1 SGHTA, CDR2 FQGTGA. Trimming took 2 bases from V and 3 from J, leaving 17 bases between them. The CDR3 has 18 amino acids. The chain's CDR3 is CASSLGLGAGDGANVLTF. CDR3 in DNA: TGTGCCAGCAGCTTAGGCTTAGGGGCCGGGGATGGGGCCAACGTCCTGACTTTC.

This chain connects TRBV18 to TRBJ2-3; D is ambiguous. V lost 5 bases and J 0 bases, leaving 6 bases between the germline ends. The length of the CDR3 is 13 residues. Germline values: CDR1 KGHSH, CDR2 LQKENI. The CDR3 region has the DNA TGTGCCAGCTCAACAGACAGCACAGATACGCAGTATTTT. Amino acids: CASSTDSTDTQYF.

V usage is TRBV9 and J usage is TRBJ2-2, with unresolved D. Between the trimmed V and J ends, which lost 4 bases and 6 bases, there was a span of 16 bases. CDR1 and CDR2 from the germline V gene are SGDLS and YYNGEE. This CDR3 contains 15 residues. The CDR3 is CASSPLDRGAGELFF. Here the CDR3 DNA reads TGTGCCAGCAGCCCCCTGGACCGAGGTGCCGGGGAGCTGTTTTTT.

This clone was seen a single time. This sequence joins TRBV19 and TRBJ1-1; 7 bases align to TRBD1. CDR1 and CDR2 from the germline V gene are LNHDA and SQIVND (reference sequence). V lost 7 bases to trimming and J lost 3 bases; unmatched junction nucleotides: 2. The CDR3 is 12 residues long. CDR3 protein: CASMGQYTEAFF. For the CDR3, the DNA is TGTGCCAGTATGGGACAGTACACTGAAGCTTTCTTT. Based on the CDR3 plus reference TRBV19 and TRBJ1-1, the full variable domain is DGGITQSPKYLFRKEGQNVTLSCEQNLNHDAMYWYRQDPGQGLRLIYYSQIVNDFQKGDIAEGYSVSREKKESFPLTVTSAQKNPTAFYLCASMGQYTEAFFGQGTRLTVV.

The CDR3, as DNA: TGTGCCAGCAGTTTAATTCTAGCGGGAAACGGGGAGCTGTTTTTT. It encodes CASSLILAGNGELFF. The chain combines TRBV28 with TRBJ2-2; 9 nucleotides line up with TRBD2. V was clipped by 2 bases and J by 7 bases; unmatched bases: 5. Germline V gene lookup returns CDR1 MDHEN and CDR2 SYDVKM. This CDR3 has 15 amino acids.

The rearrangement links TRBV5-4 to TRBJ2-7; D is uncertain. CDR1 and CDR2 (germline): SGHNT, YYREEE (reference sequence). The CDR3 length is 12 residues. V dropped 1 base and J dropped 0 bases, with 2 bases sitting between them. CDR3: CASSLTSYEQYF. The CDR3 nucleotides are TGTGCCAGCAGCTTGACCTCCTACGAGCAGTACTTC.

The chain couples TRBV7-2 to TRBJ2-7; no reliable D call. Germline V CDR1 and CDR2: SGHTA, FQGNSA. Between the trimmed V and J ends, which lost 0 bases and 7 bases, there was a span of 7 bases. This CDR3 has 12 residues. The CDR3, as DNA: TGTGCCAGCAGCTTAGCCCCCTTTGAGCAGTACTTC. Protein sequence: CASSLAPFEQYF.